The 17 T cell receptor beta chains below come from one sample, sequenced in a study of TIL therapy for anti-PD-1-resistant metastatic lung cancer. The immunoSEQ assay was v3. Assay: immunoSEQ multiplex PCR; the TCRdb copy retains only in-frame clones and omits some. The sample has tens of thousands of clones; over 65% are singletons. Time point: pre-treatment sample, taken before nivolumab and TIL therapy. Tumor tissue came from excised metastases, mostly pleural nodules or supraclavicular lymph nodes. The sample was tumor tissue, taken at baseline. These receptors were obtained from a person aged 30 to 80 with non-small cell lung cancer.

In this sample, this clone turned up once. The rearrangement uses TRBV5-1 and TRBJ2-3; 9 nucleotides align to TRBD2. In germline, CDR1 is SGHRS, CDR2 YFSETQ. The CDR3 spans 16 residues. J lost 3 bases, V lost 0 bases, and 5 bases had no gene match. The CDR3 reads CASSLDGSGGTDTQYF. Here the CDR3 DNA reads TGCGCCAGCAGCTTGGATGGTAGCGGGGGAACAGATACGCAGTATTTT.

This clone was counted a few times. This CDR3 reads CAWWTGRYGYTF. The CDR3 coding sequence is TGTGCCTGGTGGACAGGGAGATATGGCTACACCTTC. The chain recombines TRBV30 with TRBJ1-2, with 8 bases that match TRBD1. Germline V gene data show CDR1 as GTSNPN and CDR2 as SVGIG (reference sequence). The CDR3 sequence is 12 residues long. V shed 5 bases and J 5 bases; nucleotides not matched to a gene: 4.

This clone showed up just once. The chain couples TRBV6-5 to TRBJ2-6; 7 bases match TRBD1. Germline V gene sequence: CDR1 MNHEY, CDR2 SVGAGI. V shed 6 bases, J shed 1 base, and the junction held 0 bases outside the gene matches. This CDR3 region has 14 residues. The CDR3 reads CASRDRSGANVLTF. The DNA for the CDR3 is TGTGCCAGCAGGGACAGGTCTGGGGCCAACGTCCTGACTTTC.

The V call is TRBV7-8, the J call TRBJ1-1; D call uncertain. V dropped 4 bases and J dropped 0 bases, with 12 bases sitting between them. The germline gives CDR1 SGHVS, CDR2 FQNEAQ. CDR3 length equals 15 residues. As DNA, the CDR3 is TGTGCCAGCAGCTCTACCTCGCGGTTGAACACTGAAGCTTTCTTT. Translation gives CASSSTSRLNTEAFF.

The rearrangement joins TRBV7-8 to TRBJ1-1; maybe TRBD1 (6 bases). The CDR3 sequence is 13 residues long. CDR1 is SGHVS and CDR2 is FQNEAQ in the germline V gene. The V end lost 6 bases, the J end lost 2 bases, and 10 bases lay between the germline ends. CDR3 nucleotides: TGTGCCAGCAGTGGACAGTTTAACACTGAAGCTTTCTTT. Amino acids: CASSGQFNTEAFF.

This chain connects TRBV7-2 to TRBJ2-5; D is ambiguous. Germline V gene sequence: CDR1 SGHTA, CDR2 FQGNSA. This CDR3 has 14 amino acids. Trimming took off 0 bases at V and 1 base at J, with 6 bases between the two ends. The chain's CDR3 is CASSLAPVQETQYF. DNA for the CDR3: TGTGCCAGCAGCTTAGCGCCAGTCCAAGAGACCCAGTACTTC.

The CDR3 spells CASSPSSWGYSPLHF. As DNA, the CDR3 is TGTGCCAGCAGCCCGTCGTCTTGGGGATATTCACCCCTCCACTTT. V gene TRBV6-1 combines with J gene TRBJ1-6; D uncertain. CDR1 and CDR2 (germline): MNHNS, SASEGT. The CDR3 loop spans 15 amino acids. Trimming stripped 6 bases from V and 8 bases from J, with 17 bases between.

The chain has TRBV14 and TRBJ2-4; TRBD2 is a possible D gene (5 bases). The V gene's germline CDR1 is SGHDN and CDR2 FVKESK. The CDR3 is made up of 20 amino acids. The germline V and J ends were trimmed by 2 bases and 0 bases, with 23 bases remaining between them. CDR3 DNA sequence: TGTGCCAGCAGCCAACTCCCCGTGGACTCGAAACGAGTAGCCAAAAACATTCAGTACTTC. Encoded protein: CASSQLPVDSKRVAKNIQYF.

The rearrangement links TRBV29-1 to TRBJ2-5; tentatively, D is TRBD2 (6 bases). The ends were cut back, 5 bases at V and 4 bases at J, with 17 bases in the middle. The length of the CDR3 is 14 residues. The germline CDR1 and CDR2 sequences are SQVTM and ANQGSEA. This chain's CDR3 is CSVLRRGMGETQYF. CDR3 sequence (DNA): TGCAGCGTTCTACGGCGGGGAATGGGAGAGACCCAGTACTTC.

The chain combines TRBV7-9 with TRBJ2-1; TRBD1 aligns across 8 bases. V trimming: 1 base; J trimming: 14 bases; junction bases outside the gene matches: 10. CDR3 length: 14 residues. In germline, CDR1 is SEHNR, CDR2 FQNEAQ (reference sequence). CDR3 in amino acids: CASSLDAGGARKFF. CDR3 sequence (DNA): TGTGCCAGCAGCTTAGATGCAGGGGGCGCTCGGAAGTTCTTC.

The V call is TRBV5-6, the J call TRBJ2-7; D unresolved. Trimming took off 2 bases at V and 0 bases at J, with 12 bases between the two ends. The germline gives CDR1 SGHDT, CDR2 YYEEEE. CDR3 length equals 15 residues. The chain's CDR3 is CASSFRAPNSYEQYF. The DNA of the CDR3 is TGTGCCAGCAGCTTCCGGGCACCAAACTCCTACGAGCAGTACTTC.

The chain couples TRBV7-3 to TRBJ2-3, with a weak D call TRBD1 (5 bases). Germline V gives CDR1 SGHTA, CDR2 FQGTGA. Trimming left V 1 base short and J 5 bases short, with 34 bases between. CDR3 length equals 22 residues. The CDR3 DNA sequence: TGTGCCAGCAGCTTAAGCCCCACTCAGAGCAGGGATGGCCTACACACAGAAGATACGCAGTATTTT. Encoded protein: CASSLSPTQSRDGLHTEDTQYF.

The rearrangement joins TRBV7-8 to TRBJ1-3; no firm D call. The CDR3 is 15 amino acids. Per germline, CDR1 SGHVS and CDR2 FQNEAQ. V lost 0 bases and J 2 bases, leaving 8 bases between the germline ends. This chain's CDR3 is CASSLASMPGNTIYF. The CDR3, as DNA: TGTGCCAGCAGCTTAGCGTCAATGCCTGGAAACACCATATATTTT.

This clone was found a few times. This sample includes further DNA sequences coding for the same CDR3. The chain joins TRBV18 to TRBJ2-1, with D perhaps matching TRBD2 (5 bases). V lost 2 bases, J lost 8 bases, and 10 bases lay in between. Per germline, CDR1 KGHSH and CDR2 LQKENI. The CDR3 contains 13 residues. Here the CDR3 DNA reads TGTGCCAGCTCACCAAGAGGGATCGATGAGCAGTTCTTC. Amino acid sequence: CASSPRGIDEQFF.

The rearrangement links TRBV9 to TRBJ1-6; a weak D match, TRBD1 (6 bases). The V gene lost 3 bases and the J gene lost 2 bases, with 9 bases spanning the gap. The germline CDR1 and CDR2 sequences are SGDLS and YYNGEE. The CDR3 runs to 15 residues. The CDR3 nucleotides read TGTGCCAGCAGCGCAGACAGGACCTATAATTCACCCCTCCACTTT. Translation: CASSADRTYNSPLHF. The full variable domain, with the rest looked up from reference TRBV9 and TRBJ1-6, is DSGVTQTPKHLITATGQRVTLRCSPRSGDLSVYWYQQSLDQGLQFLIQYYNGEERAKGNILERFSAQQFPDLHSELNLSSLELGDSALYFCASSADRTYNSPLHFGNGTRLTVT.

This rearrangement joins TRBV7-6 to TRBJ2-3, with D possibly matching TRBD1 (5 bases). Germline CDR1 is SGHVS and CDR2 is FNYEAQ. This CDR3 spans 12 amino acids. V lost 4 bases and J 5 bases, leaving 7 bases between the germline ends. CDR3 nucleotides: TGTGCCAGCAGCTACGGACAAGATACGCAGTATTTT. It encodes CASSYGQDTQYF.

The chain combines TRBV19 with TRBJ2-7, with 9 bases aligning to TRBD2. Per germline, CDR1 LNHDA and CDR2 SQIVND (reference sequence). The CDR3 loop spans 15 amino acids. The J segment lost 3 bases and the V segment lost 1 base, leaving 4 bases of the junction unmatched. The CDR3 sequence is CASSIALAGHYEQYF. The CDR3 coding sequence is TGTGCCAGTAGTATAGCACTAGCGGGTCACTACGAGCAGTACTTC.